This T cell receptor beta chain comes out of a study of shared clonotypes between healthy human individuals. Points from the study as a whole: Shared clonotypes across all four donors exceeded non-shared ones in generation probability.

About this clone itself: Its antigen is not known.

Produced via immunoSEQ multiplex PCR; TCRdb's table is partial and in-frame only. The table has about 2 million clones, over 85% seen once. Germline values: CDR1 SGHRS, CDR2 YFSETQ. CDR3 length: 18 residues. Trimming at V came to 4 bases and at J to 5 bases, leaving 17 bases not matched to a gene. Sequenced input: naive CD4+ T cells sorted from blood. Documented subset: CD45RA+ positively selected. V is TRBV5-1 and J is TRBJ1-2; TRBD1 matches 10 bases. This TCR was sampled from a man younger than 30 in good health. In DNA, the CDR3 is TGCGCCAGCAGCCTCTCCCCCCTCGACAGGGGGCATCAATATGGCTACACCTTC. Translated: CASSLSPLDRGHQYGYTF.